Below, 28 T cell receptor beta chains from the same sample are listed, as sequenced in a study of shared clonotypes between healthy human individuals. Measured with immunoSEQ multiplex PCR; TCRdb has only the in-frame clones, and not every one. The sample yields roughly 1.5 million clones, around 98% seen once. Specimen: naive CD4+ T cells sorted from blood. Subset indicated: CD45RA+ positively selected. The receptors were sampled from a man aged 25 to 40 in good health.

The CDR3 DNA reads as TGTGCCAGCTCACCGAAGGAAAGTTACGAGCAGTACTTC. This gives the protein CASSPKESYEQYF. V gene TRBV18 combines with J gene TRBJ2-7, with D unresolved. Trimming cost V 3 bases and J 4 bases, with 10 bases left between them. Germline CDR1 reads KGHSH; CDR2 reads LQKENI. CDR3 length: 13 residues.

This chain links TRBV27 with TRBJ2-7, with D tentatively TRBD1 (5 bases). The CDR3 contains 11 residues. V lost 8 bases and J lost 5, with 10 bases in between. The germline V gene encodes CDR1 MNHEY and CDR2 SMNVEV (reference sequence). The CDR3 DNA is TGTGCCAGCCTTCACAGGAACGAGCAGTACTTC. Translated: CASLHRNEQYF.

For this clone: Other DNA variants within this sample encode the same CDR3. The rearrangement uses TRBV28 and TRBJ2-2, with 7 bases fitting TRBD2. There are 16 residues in the CDR3. Germline CDR1 reads MDHEN; CDR2 reads SYDVKM. J was trimmed by 0 bases and V by 2 bases; bases with no gene match: 3. CDR3 loop: CASSLGLAANTGELFF. DNA for the CDR3: TGTGCCAGCAGTTTAGGGCTAGCGGCGAACACCGGGGAGCTGTTTTTT.

The V call is TRBV7-9, the J call TRBJ2-5; TRBD2 might be the D (6 bases). Germline V gene sequence: CDR1 SEHNR, CDR2 FQNEAQ (reference sequence). The CDR3 consists of 15 residues. V was cut by 5 bases and J by 0 bases, with 13 bases left in between. This chain's CDR3 is CASSRLGDYQETQYF. CDR3 nucleotide sequence: TGTGCCAGCAGCCGCCTCGGGGACTACCAAGAGACCCAGTACTTC. The complete variable domain, with remaining parts taken from reference TRBV7-9 and TRBJ2-5, reads DTGVSQNPRHKITKRGQNVTFRCDPISEHNRLYWYRQTLGQGPEFLTYFQNEAQLEKSRLLSDRFSAERPKGSFSTLEIQRTEQGDSAMYLCASSRLGDYQETQYFGPGTRLLVL.

For the CDR3, the DNA is TGTGCCAGCAGTTGGTCGAGCTCCTACAATGAGCAGTTCTTC. Its protein is CASSWSSSYNEQFF. V gene TRBV27 combines with J gene TRBJ2-1, with D unresolved. Germline lookup yields CDR1 MNHEY and CDR2 SMNVEV (reference sequence). CDR3 length: 14 amino acids. Trimming stripped 4 bases from V and 0 bases from J, with 7 bases between.

V is TRBV11-2 and J is TRBJ2-1; D gene ambiguous. CDR3 size: 17 residues. Germline loops: CDR1 SGHAT, CDR2 FQNNGV. The V and J ends lost 8 bases and 3 bases respectively, with 23 bases between them. In nucleotides, the CDR3 is TGTGCCAGCCGCATAGCATGGAGCCCACCGTTCTACAATGAGCAGTTCTTC. The encoded protein is CASRIAWSPPFYNEQFF.

The V gene is TRBV18, the J gene TRBJ2-3; D unresolved. This CDR3 spans 13 amino acids. From germline, CDR1 is KGHSH and CDR2 LQKENI. The ends were cut back, 2 bases at V and 8 bases at J, with 11 bases in the middle. The CDR3 DNA follows: TGTGCCAGCTCACCATCCTTCGTAGGTACGCAGTATTTT. This codes for CASSPSFVGTQYF.

The chain has TRBV5-1 and TRBJ2-5, with 8 bases matching TRBD1. Germline values: CDR1 SGHRS, CDR2 YFSETQ. The ends lost 0 bases at V and 5 bases at J; junction bases unmatched: 3. The CDR3 totals 14 residues. In DNA form, the CDR3 reads TGCGCCAGCAGCTTGGCGGACAGGGCGGAGACCCAGTACTTC. Residues: CASSLADRAETQYF.

V and J are TRBV10-2 and TRBJ2-7; 10 bases are a match to TRBD2. With 8 bases clipped from V and 5 bases from J, the junction kept 12 bases outside the gene matches. CDR1 is WSHSY, CDR2 SAAADI, per germline. The CDR3 covers 15 residues. This CDR3 is CASGISGRLGNEQYF. The CDR3 nucleotides are TGCGCCAGCGGAATTAGCGGGAGGCTCGGGAACGAGCAGTACTTC.

This clone was seen only a few times. J is TRBJ2-1 and V is TRBV28, with D possibly TRBD2 on 6 matching bases. CDR3 length: 12 amino acids. V lost 7 bases and J 5 bases, leaving 9 bases between the germline ends. Germline V gene lookup returns CDR1 MDHEN and CDR2 SYDVKM. As DNA, the CDR3 is TGTGCCAGCACGGAGCGGGACAATGAGCAGTTCTTC. Protein sequence: CASTERDNEQFF.

V and J are TRBV6-5 and TRBJ2-7; 8 bases are shared with TRBD1. This CDR3 region has 13 residues. The germline gives CDR1 MNHEY, CDR2 SVGAGI. V gave up 7 bases and J gave up 1 base; unmatched junction bases: 3. For the CDR3, the DNA is TGTGCCAGCATGAGACAGGGGTCCTACGAGCAGTACTTC. Protein sequence: CASMRQGSYEQYF.

The chain couples TRBV5-1 to TRBJ2-4, with a tentative D call TRBD2 (5 bases). The CDR3 runs to 14 residues. Trimming left V 1 base short and J 5 bases short, with 10 bases between. In germline, CDR1 is SGHRS, CDR2 YFSETQ. CDR3 DNA: TGCGCCAGCAGCTTGAGGGAGCGGCAAAACATTCAGTACTTC. The encoded protein is CASSLRERQNIQYF. The full variable domain, its missing parts supplied by reference TRBV5-1 and TRBJ2-4, is KAGVTQTPRYLIKTRGQQVTLSCSPISGHRSVSWYQQTPGQGLQFLFEYFSETQRNKGNFPGRFSGRQFSNSRSEMNVSTLELGDSALYLCASSLRERQNIQYFGAGTRLSVL.

V and J are TRBV27 and TRBJ2-2; 9 nucleotides line up with TRBD1. Germline assignment: CDR1 MNHEY and CDR2 SMNVEV (reference sequence). CDR3 length equals 16 residues. V lost 6 bases and J lost 7; bases outside the gene matches: 12. CDR3 amino acids: CASSFQTGGGGGELFF. The CDR3 coding sequence is TGTGCCAGCAGCTTCCAGACAGGGGGAGGTGGCGGGGAGCTGTTTTTT.

To note about this clone: The junction shows a germline mismatch at one end, possibly a read error. The CDR3 sequence: CAGRQGVNQPQHF. DNA for the CDR3: TGTGCCGGCAGACAGGGGGTCAATCAGCCCCAGCATTTT. The genes are TRBV28 and TRBJ1-5; TRBD1 matches at 9 bases. CDR1 is MDHEN and CDR2 is SYDVKM in the germline V gene. CDR3 size: 13 residues.

The chain employs TRBV5-1 and TRBJ1-1; D not resolved. Germline V gene lookup returns CDR1 SGHRS and CDR2 YFSETQ. V was trimmed by 4 bases and J by 1 base, leaving 17 bases between them. The length of the CDR3 is 16 residues. CDR3 in amino acids: CASSRGPESSNTEAFF. CDR3 nucleotide sequence: TGCGCCAGCAGCCGCGGCCCAGAATCCTCGAACACTGAAGCTTTCTTT.

The genes are TRBV2 and TRBJ2-7; tentative D call: TRBD2 (6 bases). Germline CDR1 reads SNHLY; CDR2 reads FYNNEI. Trimming took 1 base from V and 12 from J, leaving 19 bases between them. This CDR3 spans 14 amino acids. CDR3 in DNA: TGTGCCAGCAGTGAAGAGGAGGGAACTCTCGGCAGGTACTTC. Amino acids: CASSEEEGTLGRYF.

This chain uses TRBV20-1 with TRBJ1-2; perhaps TRBD1 as D (5 bases). Trimming pared 3 bases from V and 10 bases from J, leaving 12 bases between. Germline CDR1 DFQATT, CDR2 SNEGSKA (reference sequence). The CDR3 has 11 residues. CDR3 in amino acids: CSARGVGIYTF. DNA of the CDR3: TGCAGTGCTAGGGGGGTGGGGATCTACACCTTC.

The rearrangement joins TRBV7-9 to TRBJ2-7, with 8 bases that match TRBD2. Per the germline V gene, CDR1 is SEHNR and CDR2 is FQNEAQ (reference sequence). Trimming at V came to 0 bases and at J to 3 bases, leaving 7 bases not matched to a gene. There are 16 residues in the CDR3. CDR3 amino acids: CASSLARGEGLYEQYF. The DNA of the CDR3 is TGTGCCAGCAGCTTAGCGCGGGGGGAGGGCCTCTACGAGCAGTACTTC. The variable domain in full, with the rest retrieved from reference TRBV7-9 and TRBJ2-7, is DTGVSQNPRHKITKRGQNVTFRCDPISEHNRLYWYRQTLGQGPEFLTYFQNEAQLEKSRLLSDRFSAERPKGSFSTLEIQRTEQGDSAMYLCASSLARGEGLYEQYFGPGTRLTVT.

This rearrangement joins TRBV28 to TRBJ1-4; 10 bases align to TRBD1. Germline-derived CDR1 and CDR2 are MDHEN and SYDVKM. This CDR3 region has 18 residues. Trimming at V came to 0 bases and at J to 4 bases, leaving 8 bases not matched to a gene. The CDR3 DNA reads TGTGCCAGCAGTTTATGGACAGGGGGCCAGGGGGGTAATGAAAAACTGTTTTTT. It specifies CASSLWTGGQGGNEKLFF.

The chain has TRBV27 and TRBJ2-6; a possible D gene is TRBD2 (5 bases). The CDR3 runs to 13 residues. V lost 6 bases, J lost 2 bases, and 5 bases lay in between. The V gene's germline CDR1 is MNHEY and CDR2 SMNVEV (reference sequence). CDR3 DNA sequence: TGTGCCAGCAGCGGGGCTGGGGCCAACGTCCTGACTTTC. This gives the protein CASSGAGANVLTF.

The chain employs TRBV20-1 and TRBJ2-7, with no clear D. This CDR3 comprises 11 residues. V was cut by 2 bases and J by 5 bases, with 7 bases left in between. Per germline, CDR1 DFQATT and CDR2 SNEGSKA (reference sequence). Written as DNA, the CDR3 is TGCAGTGCTAGAATAATGAACGAGCAGTACTTC. Encoded protein: CSARIMNEQYF.

The rearrangement links TRBV4-3 to TRBJ2-2; no definite D call. The CDR3 totals 15 residues. Deletions cut 4 bases from V and 2 bases from J, with 11 bases between. The germline CDR1 and CDR2 sequences are LGHNA and YSLEER. The CDR3 is CASSLEDGNTGELFF. The DNA of the CDR3 is TGCGCCAGCAGCCTTGAAGACGGTAACACCGGGGAGCTGTTTTTT.

Worth noting for this clone: The same CDR3 is also encoded by other DNA sequences in this sample. The gene calls are TRBV5-4 and TRBJ2-7; the D call may be TRBD1 or TRBD2 (6 bases each). V lost 1 base to trimming and J lost 2 bases, with 7 bases between them. The CDR3 loop spans 13 amino acids. Per germline, CDR1 SGHNT and CDR2 YYREEE (reference sequence). As DNA, the CDR3 is TGTGCCAGCAGCTTGCGGGGGCCCTACGAGCAGTACTTC. This gives the protein CASSLRGPYEQYF.

The chain couples TRBV7-9 to TRBJ1-3; 8 nucleotides match TRBD1. CDR1 SEHNR and CDR2 FQNEAQ come from the germline V gene (reference sequence). Trimming at V came to 5 bases and at J to 4 bases, leaving 4 bases not matched to a gene. The CDR3 totals 14 residues. CDR3 sequence reads: CASSQQGGGNTIYF. The CDR3 DNA is TGTGCCAGCAGCCAACAGGGGGGCGGAAACACCATATATTTT.

CDR3 DNA sequence: TGCAGCGTTTCCGGGACAGGGAACCTCTACGAGCAGTACTTC. This sequence encodes CSVSGTGNLYEQYF. The gene calls are TRBV29-1 and TRBJ2-7, with 9 bases identical to TRBD1. CDR1 is SQVTM, CDR2 ANQGSEA, per germline. The CDR3 is 14 amino acids. V was clipped by 5 bases and J by 3 bases; unmatched bases: 8.

The V gene is TRBV5-1, the J gene TRBJ2-7; TRBD2 matches 10 bases. The CDR3 is 15 residues long. The V gene's germline CDR1 is SGHRS and CDR2 YFSETQ. With 3 bases clipped from V and 2 bases from J, the junction kept 5 bases outside the gene matches. This chain's CDR3 is CASSSGLADTYEQYF. CDR3 coding DNA: TGCGCCAGCAGCTCAGGACTAGCGGATACCTACGAGCAGTACTTC.

This rearrangement joins TRBV7-3 to TRBJ2-3, with 11 bases matching TRBD1. This CDR3 contains 15 residues. V lost 2 bases and J lost 8; bases outside the gene matches: 6. Germline V lookup: CDR1 SGHTA, CDR2 FQGTGA. The DNA for the CDR3 is TGTGCCAGCAGCTTAGGACAGGGGGCGCATCGTACGCAGTATTTT. It yields the protein CASSLGQGAHRTQYF. The complete variable domain, with remaining parts taken from reference TRBV7-3 and TRBJ2-3, reads GAGVSQTPSNKVTEKGKYVELRCDPISGHTALYWYRQSLGQGPEFLIYFQGTGAADDSGLPNDRFFAVRPEGSVSTLKIQRTERGDSAVYLCASSLGQGAHRTQYFGPGTRLTVL.

About this clone: The sample holds other DNA sequences that translate to the same CDR3. V is TRBV19 and J is TRBJ2-7, with 8 nucleotides matching TRBD1. Trimming at V came to 6 bases and at J to 3 bases, leaving 4 bases not matched to a gene. The CDR3 has 13 amino acids. Germline values: CDR1 LNHDA, CDR2 SQIVND (reference sequence). The DNA for the CDR3 is TGTGCCAGTAGGACCACAGGGGGCTACGAGCAGTACTTC. It encodes CASRTTGGYEQYF.